This T cell receptor (beta chain) was profiled in a study of CXCR3-negative and CXCR3-positive naive CD8 T cells. Study results and caveats: TRBV-TRBJ usage was alike in naive CXCR3-negative and CXCR3-positive cells but differed in memory cells. Comparably high diversity marked both naive subsets, whereas memory CD8+ cells had much lower diversity. CD5 surface expression was similar among naive subsets, and TCR strength was estimated by inference from TRB CDR3 properties. The study found more hydrophobic TRB CDR3s in CXCR3-positive naive cells than in CXCR3-negative naive cells.

For this clonotype: The target antigen is unknown.

The TRB cDNA libraries were prepared by 5' RACE with UMI labels. Reanalyzing the 5' RACE reads, TCRdb keeps one entry per CDR3 protein, without DNA. This sample lists around 88,000 distinct CDR3 sequences; its ten largest clones have approximately 0.99%. This CDR3 comprises 12 residues. The V gene's germline CDR1 is MGHDK and CDR2 SYGVNS. V and J are TRBV25-1 and TRBJ1-2. The sequence derives from a human donor in good health. Some clones in this sample may be carry-over from other donors' samples. The material sequenced was naive CXCR3+ CD8+ T cells from blood. Subset defined: CD45RO-CCR7+CD27+CD95- naive CD8+ T cells expressing CXCR3 (TNR3+). CDR3 loop: CASLGRGYGYTF.